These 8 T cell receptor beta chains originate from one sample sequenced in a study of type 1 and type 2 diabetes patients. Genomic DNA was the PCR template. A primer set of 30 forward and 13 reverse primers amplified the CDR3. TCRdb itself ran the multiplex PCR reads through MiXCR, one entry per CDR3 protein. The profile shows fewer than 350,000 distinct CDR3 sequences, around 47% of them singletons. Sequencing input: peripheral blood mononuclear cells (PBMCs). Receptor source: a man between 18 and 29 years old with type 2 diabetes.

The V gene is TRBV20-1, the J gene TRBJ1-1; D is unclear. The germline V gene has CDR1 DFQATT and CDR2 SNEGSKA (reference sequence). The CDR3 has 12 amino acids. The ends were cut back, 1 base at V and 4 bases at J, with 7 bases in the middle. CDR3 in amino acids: CSARVGITEAFF. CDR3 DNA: TGCAGTGCTAGAGTAGGGATCACTGAAGCTTTCTTT.

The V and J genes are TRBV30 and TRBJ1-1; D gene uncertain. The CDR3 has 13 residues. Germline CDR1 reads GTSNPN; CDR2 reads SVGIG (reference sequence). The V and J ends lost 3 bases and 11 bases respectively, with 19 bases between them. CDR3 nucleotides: TGTGCCTGGAGGAGGCAGGCCCTAAAAGACGCTTTCTTT. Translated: CAWRRQALKDAFF.

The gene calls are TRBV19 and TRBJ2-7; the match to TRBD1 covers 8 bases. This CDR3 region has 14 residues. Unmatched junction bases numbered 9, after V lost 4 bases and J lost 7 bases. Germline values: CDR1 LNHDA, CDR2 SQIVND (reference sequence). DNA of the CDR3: TGTGCCAGTAGTACCACGTCGACAGGGGTAGAGCAGTACTTC. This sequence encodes CASSTTSTGVEQYF.

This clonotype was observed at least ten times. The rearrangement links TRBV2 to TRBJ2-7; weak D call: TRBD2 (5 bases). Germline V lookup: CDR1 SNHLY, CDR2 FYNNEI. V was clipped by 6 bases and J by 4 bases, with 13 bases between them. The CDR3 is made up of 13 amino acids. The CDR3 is CASRPHGEYEQYF. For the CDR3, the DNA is TGTGCCAGCAGACCCCACGGGGAGTACGAGCAGTACTTC. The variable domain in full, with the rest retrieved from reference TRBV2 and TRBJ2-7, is EPEVTQTPSHQVTQMGQEVILRCVPISNHLYFYWYRQILGQKVEFLVSFYNNEISEKSEIFDDQFSVERPDGSNFTLKIRSTKLEDSAMYFCASRPHGEYEQYFGPGTRLTVT.

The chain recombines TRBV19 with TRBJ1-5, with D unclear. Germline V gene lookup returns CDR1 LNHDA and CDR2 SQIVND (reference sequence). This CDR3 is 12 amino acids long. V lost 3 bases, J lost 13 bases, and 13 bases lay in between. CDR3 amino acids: CASSIEDSKQHF. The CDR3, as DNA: TGTGCCAGTAGTATCGAGGACTCGAAGCAGCATTTT.

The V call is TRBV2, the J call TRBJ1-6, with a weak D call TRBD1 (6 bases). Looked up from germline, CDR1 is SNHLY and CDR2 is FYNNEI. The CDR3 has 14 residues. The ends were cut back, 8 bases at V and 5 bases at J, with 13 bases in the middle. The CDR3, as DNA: TGTGCCAGCGGGGGCGGTTACCATAATTCACCCCTCCACTTT. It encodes CASGGGYHNSPLHF.

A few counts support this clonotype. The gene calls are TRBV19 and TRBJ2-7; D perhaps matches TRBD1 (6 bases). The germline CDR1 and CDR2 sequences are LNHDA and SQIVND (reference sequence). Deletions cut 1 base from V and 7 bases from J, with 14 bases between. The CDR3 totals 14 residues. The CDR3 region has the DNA TGTGCCAGTAGTATAGGAAGGGGTACAGGGGAGCAGTACTTC. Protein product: CASSIGRGTGEQYF.

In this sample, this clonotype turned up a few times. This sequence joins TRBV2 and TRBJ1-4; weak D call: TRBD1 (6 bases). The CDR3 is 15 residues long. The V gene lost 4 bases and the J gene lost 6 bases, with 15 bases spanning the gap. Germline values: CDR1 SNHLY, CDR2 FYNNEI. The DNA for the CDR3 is TGTGCCAGCAGTGGTCGCGCGGAGGGGGATGAAAAACTGTTTTTT. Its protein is CASSGRAEGDEKLFF. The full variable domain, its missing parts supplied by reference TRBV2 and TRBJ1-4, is EPEVTQTPSHQVTQMGQEVILRCVPISNHLYFYWYRQILGQKVEFLVSFYNNEISEKSEIFDDQFSVERPDGSNFTLKIRSTKLEDSAMYFCASSGRAEGDEKLFFGSGTQLSVL.